Following are 28 T cell receptor beta chains from one sample sequenced in a study of PD-1 blockade in classical Hodgkin lymphoma. This table comes from immunoSEQ multiplex PCR, and its TCRdb copy is limited to in-frame clones, with some not included. The table lists more than 10,000 clones, roughly 86% of them singletons. Regarding time point: cycle 4 day 1 (C4D1), after less than 7 weeks of nivolumab. Each patient's relapse followed autologous stem cell transplantation, and brentuximab vedotin exposure varied. Magnetic negative selection served to purify CD4+ T cells out of PBMCs that had been thawed. The material sequenced was CD4+ T cells from blood, taken before the fourth cycle of nivolumab. The receptors come from a human donor with classical Hodgkin lymphoma.

The rearrangement uses TRBV12-1 and TRBJ2-7; the DNA was not compared with TRBD2, the D call given in the table. TRBV12-1 represents a pseudogene. The CDR3 sequence is 11 residues long. CDR3 bases: TGTGCCAGCAGCTTCCCTAACGAGCAGTACTTC. It encodes CASSFPNEQYF.

The rearrangement uses TRBV28 and TRBJ2-7, with D perhaps matching TRBD1 (6 bases). The germline V and J ends were trimmed by 6 bases and 4 bases, with 10 bases remaining between them. Germline CDR1 and CDR2: MDHEN and SYDVKM. The CDR3 sequence is 12 residues long. In DNA form, the CDR3 reads TGTGCCAGCAGGACACAGGGATACGAGCAGTACTTC. As protein: CASRTQGYEQYF. Full variable domain (rest looked up from reference TRBV28 and TRBJ2-7): DVKVTQSSRYLVKRTGEKVFLECVQDMDHENMFWYRQDPGLGLRLIYFSYDVKMKEKGDIPEGYSVSREKKERFSLILESASTNQTSMYLCASRTQGYEQYFGPGTRLTVT.

This sequence joins TRBV7-3 and TRBJ2-7; perhaps TRBD1 as D (6 bases). The germline gives CDR1 SGHTA, CDR2 FQGTGA. V was trimmed by 1 base and J by 5 bases, leaving 9 bases between them. The CDR3 extends over 13 amino acids. CDR3 residues: CASSLSPGDEQYF. The CDR3 nucleotides read TGTGCCAGCAGCTTAAGCCCAGGGGACGAGCAGTACTTC.

On this clone: The junction shows a germline mismatch at one end, possibly a read error. The chain combines TRBV10-2 with TRBJ1-3; D is ambiguous. There are 14 residues in the CDR3. The germline gives CDR1 WSHSY, CDR2 SAAADI. CDR3 in amino acids: CASSDRISGNTIYF. Here the CDR3 DNA reads TGCGCCAGCAGTGACCGCATCTCTGGCAACACCATATATTTT.

The J gene is TRBJ2-7, the V gene TRBV5-5, with D perhaps matching TRBD1 (5 bases). This CDR3 has 14 amino acids. Looked up from germline, CDR1 is SGHKS and CDR2 is YYEKEE (reference sequence). The V and J ends lost 5 bases and 0 bases respectively, with 12 bases between them. The DNA of the CDR3 is TGTGCCAGCAGGGTACAGGAAAGCTCCTACGAGCAGTACTTC. Translating gives CASRVQESSYEQYF.

V and J are TRBV28 and TRBJ1-1, with D tentatively TRBD1 (6 bases). Germline V lookup: CDR1 MDHEN, CDR2 SYDVKM. This CDR3 has 14 amino acids. Trimming left V 5 bases short and J 3 bases short, with 13 bases between. The CDR3 sequence: CASSIPTGYTEAFF. The CDR3 coding sequence is TGTGCCAGCAGTATCCCTACAGGGTACACTGAAGCTTTCTTT. The full variable domain, in which reference TRBV28 and TRBJ1-1 provide the parts outside the CDR3, is DVKVTQSSRYLVKRTGEKVFLECVQDMDHENMFWYRQDPGLGLRLIYFSYDVKMKEKGDIPEGYSVSREKKERFSLILESASTNQTSMYLCASSIPTGYTEAFFGQGTRLTVV.

The chain combines TRBV6-1 with TRBJ1-2; the D gene is possibly TRBD1 (6 bases). The CDR3 is made up of 16 amino acids. The germline V gene encodes CDR1 MNHNS and CDR2 SASEGT. V was pared by 0 bases and J by 5 bases, with 16 bases between. CDR3 coding DNA: TGTGCCAGCAGTGAAGCGCATGGGGGGCGCGGGTATGGCTACACCTTC. Residues: CASSEAHGGRGYGYTF.

V and J are TRBV7-2 and TRBJ1-5; weak D call: TRBD1 (6 bases). CDR3 length: 15 amino acids. Between the trimmed V and J ends, which lost 7 bases and 3 bases, there was a span of 16 bases. Germline V gives CDR1 SGHTA, CDR2 FQGNSA. The CDR3 sequence: CASKELGHINQPQHF. The DNA for the CDR3 is TGTGCCAGCAAAGAACTGGGACATATCAATCAGCCCCAGCATTTT.

This chain joins TRBV28 and TRBJ1-5; D perhaps matches TRBD1 (5 bases). The CDR3 runs to 11 residues. Trimming pared 11 bases from V and 2 bases from J, leaving 7 bases between. CDR1 is MDHEN, CDR2 SYDVKM, per germline. The CDR3 region has the DNA TGTGCCGCGGGGGGCAATCAGCCCCAGCATTTT. Protein: CAAGGNQPQHF.

The V call is TRBV28, the J call TRBJ2-3; D assignment may be TRBD1 or TRBD2 (6 bases each). The CDR3 sequence is 15 residues long. From germline, CDR1 is MDHEN and CDR2 SYDVKM. V was shortened by 11 bases and J by 3 bases, with 21 bases between the two germline ends. The CDR3 nucleotides are TGTGCCGCCGAAGGGGGGCGAGGAAGAACAGATACGCAGTATTTT. Protein product: CAAEGGRGRTDTQYF.

This chain links TRBV28 with TRBJ2-2, with TRBD2 as a possible D gene (5 bases). CDR1 is MDHEN and CDR2 is SYDVKM in the germline V gene. Deletions cut 4 bases from V and 5 bases from J, with 20 bases between. This CDR3 has 17 amino acids. CDR3 region: CASSWASLGPGTGELFF. As DNA, the CDR3 is TGTGCCAGCAGTTGGGCCTCGTTGGGTCCGGGGACCGGGGAGCTGTTTTTT. Together with reference TRBV28 and TRBJ2-2, the CDR3 gives the full variable domain: DVKVTQSSRYLVKRTGEKVFLECVQDMDHENMFWYRQDPGLGLRLIYFSYDVKMKEKGDIPEGYSVSREKKERFSLILESASTNQTSMYLCASSWASLGPGTGELFFGEGSRLTVL.

The rearrangement joins TRBV7-9 to TRBJ2-2; 9 bases map to TRBD1. Trimming cost V 10 bases and J 3 bases; bases outside gene matches: 6. Germline-derived CDR1 and CDR2 are SEHNR and FQNEAQ (reference sequence). This CDR3 spans 14 amino acids. As DNA, the CDR3 is TGTGCCAACGACAGGGGGACGGACACCGGGGAGCTGTTTTTT. Translated: CANDRGTDTGELFF.

The chain uses TRBV5-8 and TRBJ1-4, with D uncertain. The V end lost 1 base, the J end lost 0 bases, and 7 bases lay between the germline ends. The CDR3 is 15 amino acids. Germline V CDR1 and CDR2: SGHTS, YDEGEE. The CDR3 bases are TGTGCCAGCAGCTTGATGGATGCAACTAATGAAAAACTGTTTTTT. It is translated as CASSLMDATNEKLFF.

The chain combines TRBV5-1 with TRBJ2-3; TRBD2 aligns across 11 bases. This CDR3 region has 16 residues. V shed 0 bases, J shed 4 bases, and the junction held 4 bases outside the gene matches. Per germline, CDR1 SGHRS and CDR2 YFSETQ. CDR3 loop: CASSLALAGVADTQYF. The CDR3 bases are TGCGCCAGCAGCTTGGCACTAGCGGGAGTTGCAGATACGCAGTATTTT.

The chain couples TRBV18 to TRBJ2-1; D is perhaps TRBD2 (6 bases). V was shortened by 6 bases and J by 6 bases, with 15 bases between the two germline ends. The CDR3 extends over 14 amino acids. CDR1 and CDR2 (germline): KGHSH, LQKENI. CDR3 sequence (DNA): TGTGCCAGCTCGGCGGCTCAGCGGGCCAATGAGCAGTTCTTC. Its protein product is CASSAAQRANEQFF.

V is TRBV18 and J is TRBJ2-1; 12 bases align to TRBD2. Germline V lookup: CDR1 KGHSH, CDR2 LQKENI. The CDR3 totals 17 residues. V lost 0 bases, J lost 5 bases, and 5 bases stayed unmatched. CDR3 coding DNA: TGTGCCAGCTCACCACCCAACGGACTAGCGGGGAACAATGAGCAGTTCTTC. Its translation: CASSPPNGLAGNNEQFF.

The chain links TRBV6-5 to TRBJ1-1; maybe TRBD1 (5 bases). The CDR3 has 14 amino acids. The germline gives CDR1 MNHEY, CDR2 SVGAGI. Trimming removed 6 bases from V and 1 base from J, with 12 bases in between. The CDR3 sequence: CASSLATGNTEAFF. Written as DNA, the CDR3 is TGTGCCAGCAGCCTTGCTACAGGGAACACTGAAGCTTTCTTT.

This chain connects TRBV19 to TRBJ1-4; 11 bases are shared with TRBD1. Germline V gene lookup returns CDR1 LNHDA and CDR2 SQIVND (reference sequence). V trimming: 3 bases; J trimming: 7 bases; junction bases outside the gene matches: 1. The CDR3 runs 14 residues. CDR3 loop: CASSIGTGGEKLFF. CDR3 DNA: TGTGCCAGTAGTATTGGGACAGGGGGTGAAAAACTGTTTTTT.

The rearrangement uses TRBV19 and TRBJ1-2; D is perhaps TRBD1 (6 bases). Trimming stripped 9 bases from V and 2 bases from J, with 22 bases between. The germline gives CDR1 LNHDA, CDR2 SQIVND (reference sequence). The CDR3 covers 16 residues. CDR3 DNA sequence: TGTGCCAGCCGAAAAGGGGGAGGGGCAAGCAACTATGGCTACACCTTC. It specifies CASRKGGGASNYGYTF.

The chain is built from TRBV5-4 and TRBJ2-3; 7 positions agree with TRBD1. V lost 7 bases, J lost 0 bases, and 8 bases stayed unmatched. CDR3 length: 15 amino acids. Looked up from germline, CDR1 is SGHNT and CDR2 is YYREEE (reference sequence). CDR3 amino acids: CASSIPGQSTDTQYF. The CDR3 DNA sequence: TGTGCCAGCTCCATCCCGGGACAGAGCACAGATACGCAGTATTTT.

The chain employs TRBV18 and TRBJ2-1, with 9 positions matching TRBD1. Germline V lookup: CDR1 KGHSH, CDR2 LQKENI. J was trimmed by 4 bases and V by 0 bases; bases with no gene match: 22. The CDR3 loop spans 22 amino acids. In DNA, the CDR3 is TGTGCCAGCTCACCACCCGTGGGGACAGGGTCTGGCACTCCCTTCCCTTACAATGAGCAGTTCTTC. It codes for CASSPPVGTGSGTPFPYNEQFF. Full variable domain (rest looked up from reference TRBV18 and TRBJ2-1): NAGVMQNPRHLVRRRGQEARLRCSPMKGHSHVYWYRQLPEEGLKFMVYLQKENIIDESGMPKERFSAEFPKEGPSILRIQQVVRGDSAAYFCASSPPVGTGSGTPFPYNEQFFGPGTRLTVL.

The V call is TRBV2, the J call TRBJ2-7, with TRBD2 matching 8 bases. Germline values: CDR1 SNHLY, CDR2 FYNNEI. Trimming at V came to 6 bases and at J to 1 base, leaving 5 bases not matched to a gene. The CDR3 spans 14 residues. In DNA, the CDR3 is TGTGCCAGCAGAAGGACTAGCAGATCCTACGAGCAGTACTTC. As protein: CASRRTSRSYEQYF.

V is TRBV4-2 and J is TRBJ2-7; 13 nucleotides line up with TRBD2. This CDR3 is built from 16 residues. Looked up from germline, CDR1 is LGHNA and CDR2 is YNFKEQ. V gave up 4 bases and J gave up 5 bases; unmatched junction bases: 8. As DNA, the CDR3 is TGTGCCAGCAGCCCACTAGCGGGAGGGATGGCCAACGAGCAGTACTTC. Translation: CASSPLAGGMANEQYF.

The rearrangement links TRBV5-1 to TRBJ2-1, with 10 positions matching TRBD2. This CDR3 is built from 16 residues. V dropped 1 base and J dropped 5; count of bases not matched to a gene: 6. Germline loops: CDR1 SGHRS, CDR2 YFSETQ. Written as DNA, the CDR3 is TGCGCCAGCAGCTTGCGTCTAGCGGGAGATCACAATGAGCAGTTCTTC. Its translation is CASSLRLAGDHNEQFF.

This clone was seen more than once but under ten times. This chain joins TRBV4-1 and TRBJ2-2, with a weak D call TRBD2 (7 bases). Germline CDR1 reads MGHRA; CDR2 reads YSYEKL. V dropped 4 bases and J dropped 2 bases, with 11 bases sitting between them. This CDR3 is 15 amino acids long. CDR3 bases: TGCGCCAGCAGCCTCCGGGGGGCCAACACCGGGGAGCTGTTTTTT. Translation gives CASSLRGANTGELFF.

The chain uses TRBV6-5 and TRBJ2-2, with D maybe TRBD1 (5 bases). The CDR3 spans 16 residues. Trimming took 0 bases from V and 3 from J, leaving 11 bases between them. Germline assignment: CDR1 MNHEY and CDR2 SVGAGI. CDR3 sequence: CASSYSPRVDTGELFF. The CDR3 DNA is TGTGCCAGCAGTTACTCGCCCAGGGTTGACACCGGGGAGCTGTTTTTT.

The chain joins TRBV18 to TRBJ2-2; D uncertain. V lost 4 bases and J 4 bases, leaving 7 bases between the germline ends. Looked up from germline, CDR1 is KGHSH and CDR2 is LQKENI. This CDR3 comprises 13 residues. CDR3 nucleotides: TGTGCCAGCTCACTCCAGTCCACCGGGGAGCTGTTTTTT. Protein product: CASSLQSTGELFF. The full variable domain, its missing parts supplied by reference TRBV18 and TRBJ2-2, is NAGVMQNPRHLVRRRGQEARLRCSPMKGHSHVYWYRQLPEEGLKFMVYLQKENIIDESGMPKERFSAEFPKEGPSILRIQQVVRGDSAAYFCASSLQSTGELFFGEGSRLTVL.

The chain couples TRBV7-2 to TRBJ2-6; D is unclear. This CDR3 has 14 residues. V dropped 6 bases and J dropped 0 bases, with 6 bases sitting between them. CDR1 is SGHTA and CDR2 is FQGNSA in the germline V gene. The CDR3 is CASRKTSGANVLTF. The CDR3, as DNA: TGTGCCAGCAGGAAGACCTCTGGGGCCAACGTCCTGACTTTC.